The 12 T cell receptor beta chains below come from one sample, sequenced in a study of blood T cells in healthy people across ages. It was with a sample-barcoded 5' primer and a J-beta primer mix that a second PCR of roughly 7 to 12 cycles was run. TCRdb called the 5' RACE reads again in MiXCR, with one record for every CDR3 protein. The repertoire has some 780,000 distinct CDR3 sequences, 56% of them found once; the top ten carry around 24%. The sample consisted of blood. The receptors were sampled from a man between 35 and 55 years old in good health.

As to this clonotype: One end of the junction fails to match germline, which may point to a read error. This chain uses TRBV15 with TRBJ2-1; perhaps TRBD2 as D (6 bases). Germline CDR1 LNHNV, CDR2 YYDKDF (reference sequence). There are 18 residues in the CDR3. The CDR3 DNA sequence: TGTGCCACCAGCAGAGATCTCCCGGGACTTGGATCCTCCAATGAGCAGTTCTTC. Translating gives CATSRDLPGLGSSNEQFF.

Concerning this clonotype itself: A much larger clone lies one base from this, so it may be a read error. The rearrangement links TRBV4-1 to TRBJ2-5; TRBD2 aligns across 9 bases. Germline lookup yields CDR1 MGHRA and CDR2 YSYEKL. The CDR3 has 16 residues. V trimming: 3 bases; J trimming: 11 bases; junction bases outside the gene matches: 16. Here the CDR3 DNA reads TGCGCCAGCAGCCACGTTGGTGCGGGAGGGTGCAATGAGCAGTACTTC. Translated: CASSHVGAGGCNEQYF.

The table lists this clonotype with a few counts. The chain couples TRBV7-2 to TRBJ2-7; 11 positions agree with TRBD2. Losses at the gene ends were 10 bases for V and 3 bases for J; bases not matched to a gene: 2. CDR1 and CDR2 (germline): SGHTA, FQGNSA. This CDR3 spans 12 amino acids. In nucleotides, the CDR3 is TGTGCCACCGGGACTAGCGGCTACGAGCAGTACTTC. As protein: CATGTSGYEQYF.

The table lists this clonotype with a few counts. The rearrangement links TRBV25-1 to TRBJ2-1; TRBD1 agrees at 12 bases. CDR1 is MGHDK and CDR2 is SYGVNS in the germline V gene. V shed 4 bases and J 9 bases; nucleotides not matched to a gene: 10. There are 16 residues in the CDR3. The CDR3 region has the DNA TGTGCCAGCAGTGTTACCGGGACAGGGGGCTTGGGTGAGCAGTTCTTC. This sequence encodes CASSVTGTGGLGEQFF.

J is TRBJ2-7 and V is TRBV4-2; 10 bases line up with TRBD1. The DNA end is a closer match to TRBJ2-5, so the J assignment may be wrong. The germline V gene encodes CDR1 LGHNA and CDR2 YNFKEQ. The CDR3 is made up of 16 amino acids. The CDR3 protein is CASSQQGQGVKETQYF. In nucleotides, the CDR3 is TGTGCCAGCAGCCAACAAGGACAGGGGGTTAAAGAGACCCAGTACTTC.

Only a few counts were recorded for this clonotype. The chain is built from TRBV5-1 and TRBJ2-5, with D possibly matching TRBD1 (6 bases). With 4 bases removed from V and 7 bases from J, the gap between germline ends came to 17 bases. The CDR3 length is 14 residues. CDR1 is SGHRS and CDR2 is YFSETQ in the germline V gene. CDR3 nucleotide sequence: TGCGCCAGCAGCGATACCCCAGGGGTGGCGACCCAGTACTTC. It specifies CASSDTPGVATQYF.

This chain links TRBV9 with TRBJ2-3, with D unclear. The V end lost 2 bases, the J end lost 6 bases, and 13 bases lay between the germline ends. Per the germline V gene, CDR1 is SGDLS and CDR2 is YYNGEE. The CDR3 has 14 residues. The CDR3 sequence is CASSVDRTADTQYF. The CDR3 coding sequence is TGTGCCAGCAGCGTGGACCGAACGGCCGATACGCAGTATTTT. The variable domain in full, with the rest retrieved from reference TRBV9 and TRBJ2-3, is DSGVTQTPKHLITATGQRVTLRCSPRSGDLSVYWYQQSLDQGLQFLIQYYNGEERAKGNILERFSAQQFPDLHSELNLSSLELGDSALYFCASSVDRTADTQYFGPGTRLTVL.

The rearrangement links TRBV4-2 to TRBJ2-6; D is undetermined. Trimming removed 1 base at V and 0 bases at J, with 7 bases between. There are 16 residues in the CDR3. Germline V lookup: CDR1 LGHNA, CDR2 YNFKEQ. The CDR3 reads CASSQAGISGANVLTF. The DNA for the CDR3 is TGTGCCAGCAGCCAAGCAGGAATCTCTGGGGCCAACGTCCTGACTTTC.

The CDR3 loop reads CASSQGPASAEQFF. In DNA form, the CDR3 reads TGCGCCAGCAGCCAAGGTCCGGCTAGCGCAGAGCAGTTCTTC. This chain links TRBV4-3 with TRBJ2-1; a weak D match, TRBD2 (6 bases). Germline CDR1 LGHNA, CDR2 YSLEER. The germline V and J ends were trimmed by 1 base and 10 bases, with 14 bases remaining between them. The CDR3 has 14 residues.

This rearrangement joins TRBV11-3 to TRBJ2-6, with unresolved D. V was clipped by 5 bases and J by 13 bases, with 21 bases between them. The CDR3 contains 15 residues. Germline V CDR1 and CDR2: SGHNT, YENEEA. The CDR3 is CASSPASFWVSVLTF. In nucleotides, the CDR3 is TGTGCCAGCAGCCCCGCCAGCTTCTGGGTCTCGGTCCTGACTTTC. The variable domain in full, completed from reference TRBV11-3 and TRBJ2-6, reads EAGVVQSPRYKIIEKKQPVAFWCNPISGHNTLYWYLQNLGQGPELLIRYENEEAVDDSQLPKDRFSAERLKGVDSTLKIQPAELGDSAVYLCASSPASFWVSVLTFGAGSRLTVL.

The rearrangement joins TRBV27 to TRBJ2-4, with TRBD2 matching over 8 bases. CDR3 length: 16 amino acids. V dropped 4 bases and J dropped 4; count of bases not matched to a gene: 9. Germline CDR1 is MNHEY and CDR2 is SMNVEV (reference sequence). Written as DNA, the CDR3 is TGTGCCAGCAGTTCGGTAGCGGGACCATATAAAAACATTCAGTACTTC. Its translation: CASSSVAGPYKNIQYF.

A few counts support this clonotype. The chain has TRBV29-1 and TRBJ1-1; D is unclear. The CDR3 has 13 residues. CDR1 and CDR2 (germline): SQVTM, ANQGSEA. V was shortened by 6 bases and J by 6 bases, with 17 bases between the two germline ends. CDR3 nucleotides: TGCAGCGTCCGGGCTGCACAAGGGTCTGAAGCTTTCTTT. This translates into CSVRAAQGSEAFF.